This T cell receptor (beta chain) derives from a study of OX40 agonist ivuxolimab in advanced cancers. Overall study results and limits: Low normalized T-cell clonal expansion was also seen in some nonresponders.

Excluded were patients having autoimmune disease history or systemic immunosuppression. The V and J ends lost 3 bases and 3 bases, in that order; junction bases with no gene match: 3. Germline V gene sequence: CDR1 SGHRS, CDR2 YFSETQ. The CDR3 sequence is 14 residues long. The assay was immunoSEQ multiplex PCR, and TCRdb's table has in-frame clones only and misses some. The table lists tens of thousands of clones, roughly 90% of them singletons. For this clone: As yet, its antigen is unknown.

Source: CD4+ or CD8+ T cells sorted from blood, taken in a trial of the OX40 agonist ivuxolimab. The V and J genes are TRBV5-1 and TRBJ2-3; 8 bases fit TRBD1. This receptor was obtained from an adult with an advanced solid tumor such as melanoma, head and neck, liver or kidney cancer. CDR3 sequence (DNA): TGCGCCAGCAGCTCAGGACAGGGAACAGATACGCAGTATTTT. This gives the protein CASSSGQGTDTQYF.